These 8 T cell receptor beta chains share one sample of origin, sequenced in a study of blood T cell repertoires in COVID-19. Profiled with immunoSEQ multiplex PCR; TCRdb holds only in-frame clones, not every one. In the table there are approximately 170,000 clones, approximately 91% of which are singletons. Input material: peripheral blood. The receptors were gathered from a man younger than 30 with COVID-19, enrolled during active disease.

The V call is TRBV2, the J call TRBJ2-2, with TRBD2 as a possible D gene (5 bases). CDR1 and CDR2 from the germline V gene are SNHLY and FYNNEI. Between the trimmed V and J ends, which lost 4 bases and 4 bases, there was a span of 10 bases. The CDR3 totals 14 residues. The CDR3 region has the DNA TGTGCCAGCAGTGTACGGGAACGCACCGGGGAGCTGTTTTTT. This codes for CASSVRERTGELFF.

The chain uses TRBV4-3 and TRBJ1-5; D ambiguous. The CDR3 runs 15 residues. The ends were cut back, 0 bases at V and 0 bases at J, with 6 bases in the middle. Germline values: CDR1 LGHNA, CDR2 YSLEER. The CDR3 DNA reads TGCGCCAGCAGCCAAGAACCAGTTAGCAATCAGCCCCAGCATTTT. Protein: CASSQEPVSNQPQHF.

The rearrangement joins TRBV5-1 to TRBJ1-4; 8 bases line up with TRBD1. This CDR3 is 15 amino acids long. Germline V gene data show CDR1 as SGHRS and CDR2 as YFSETQ. V lost 2 bases, J lost 6 bases, and 6 bases stayed unmatched. The CDR3 protein is CASSFGQGLDEKLFF. The CDR3 DNA follows: TGCGCCAGCAGCTTTGGACAGGGACTGGATGAAAAACTGTTTTTT.

This sequence joins TRBV10-2 and TRBJ2-2; TRBD2 agrees at 9 bases. The CDR3 sequence is 14 residues long. The V segment lost 6 bases and the J segment 5 bases; nucleotides outside the gene matches: 4. In germline, CDR1 is WSHSY, CDR2 SAAADI. The CDR3 is CASRVAGETGELFF. Written as DNA, the CDR3 is TGCGCCAGCAGGGTAGCGGGAGAAACCGGGGAGCTGTTTTTT.

This chain joins TRBV5-6 and TRBJ2-1, with D hard to call. The CDR3 sequence is 13 residues long. CDR1 is SGHDT and CDR2 is YYEEEE in the germline V gene. The ends were cut back, 4 bases at V and 15 bases at J, with 20 bases in the middle. The CDR3 reads CASSPNPQAEGFF. The CDR3 DNA reads TGTGCCAGCAGCCCCAACCCCCAGGCCGAAGGGTTCTTC.

This clone was picked up a small number of times. At one boundary the junction diverges from the germline segment, which might be a read error. The CDR3 sequence is CASAEKGRDEKLLF. The CDR3, as DNA: TGTGCCAGCGCTGAAAAGGGGCGCGATGAAAAACTGCTTTTT. This chain links TRBV5-8 with TRBJ1-4; tentative D call: TRBD1 (5 bases). Germline CDR1 and CDR2: SGHTS and YDEGEE. This CDR3 comprises 14 residues.

The chain links TRBV28 to TRBJ2-7; 10 bases align to TRBD2. V was pared by 2 bases and J by 6 bases, with 7 bases of the junction left unmatched. This CDR3 region has 15 residues. Germline V gene data show CDR1 as MDHEN and CDR2 as SYDVKM. Written as DNA, the CDR3 is TGTGCCAGCAGTTTACGTCCTAGCGGGAGAACCGAGCAGTACTTC. It translates to CASSLRPSGRTEQYF.

CDR3 loop: CASSLQGTSGRAGNTQYF. The CDR3 DNA sequence: TGTGCCAGCAGCTTACAGGGGACTAGCGGGAGGGCCGGTAATACGCAGTATTTT. V is TRBV7-2 and J is TRBJ2-3; 16 positions agree with TRBD2. The ends lost 2 bases at V and 7 bases at J; junction bases unmatched: 9. The CDR3 is made up of 18 amino acids. Germline assignment: CDR1 SGHTA and CDR2 FQGNSA. Supplemented by reference TRBV7-2 and TRBJ2-3, the full variable domain reads GAGVSQSPSNKVTEKGKDVELRCDPISGHTALYWYRQSLGQGLEFLIYFQGNSAPDKSGLPSDRFSAERTGGSVSTLTIQRTQQEDSAVYLCASSLQGTSGRAGNTQYFGPGTRLTVL.